This entry is about one T cell receptor (beta chain). Its specificity is not known. This sample was taken from a study of blood T cells in healthy people across ages. Study-level findings and limits: Naive T cell percentage and TCR beta diversity correlated strongly. In older individuals, TCR beta diversity per million T cells was lower, falling roughly linearly with age. The study lacked donor CMV status, which possibly confounded expanded clonotype changes.

Per sample, at least 6 micrograms of total RNA were extracted. Primed by a sample-barcoded 5' primer and a J-beta primer mix, a second PCR proceeded for about 7 to 11 cycles. TCRdb processed the 5' RACE reads anew with MiXCR; each CDR3 protein has one entry. The repertoire holds under 2,000,000 distinct CDR3 sequences, about 49% seen once, with approximately 2.1% in the top ten. This CDR3 has 15 residues. Trimming stripped 0 bases from V and 5 bases from J, with 15 bases between. CDR1 and CDR2 (germline): SGHRS, YFSETQ. This clonotype was sampled from a woman between 40 and 55 years old in good health. Sequenced input: blood. The chain recombines TRBV5-1 with TRBJ2-7; TRBD2 might be the D (5 bases). The DNA of the CDR3 is TGCGCCAGCAGCTTGGAAGGACTCGGGAACGACGAGCAGTACTTC. Its translation is CASSLEGLGNDEQYF.